A selection of T cell receptor beta chains follows, all from one sample in a study of cytomegalovirus exposure and HLA in healthy donors. Data came from immunoSEQ multiplex PCR; TCRdb stores just in-frame clones and leaves some out. The sample includes 100,000 to 150,000 clones, about 81% seen only once; the top ten take about 1.7%. Sequenced material: PBMCs. All receptors derive from a man aged 40-55 years in good health and CMV-seronegative. Each CDR3 is given with its conserved first and last residue. Each record gives: J gene, clone size, V gene, D gene, CDR3 protein, CDR3 DNA. A D gene is named only where the DNA matches it firmly. Size is omitted from some rows. Given values are once, few, many or a class for expanded clones.

TRBJ1-5	-	TRBV19	-	CASSSLNQPQHF	TGTGCCAGTAGTTCTCTCAATCAGCCCCAGCATTTT
TRBJ2-7	-	TRBV7-9	TRBD2	CASSFGTSGYEQYF	TGTGCCAGCAGCTTTGGGACTAGCGGATACGAGCAGTACTTC
TRBJ2-2	-	TRBV5-1	TRBD2	CASSSGRASGIRNTGELFF	TGCGCCAGCAGCTCGGGGCGGGCTAGCGGGATTCGAAACACCGGGGAGCTGTTTTTT
TRBJ2-5	-	TRBV18	TRBD1	CASSPLRDSQETQYF	TGTGCCAGCTCACCACTCCGGGACAGCCAAGAGACCCAGTACTTC
TRBJ1-1	-	TRBV19	-	CASSITSDRGKAFF	TGTGCCAGTAGTATAACCAGTGATAGGGGAAAAGCTTTCTTT
TRBJ1-2	few	TRBV19	-	CASREQNYGYTF	TGTGCCAGTAGGGAACAGAACTATGGCTACACCTTC
TRBJ2-1	-	TRBV5-1	TRBD1	CASSGRTGGSYNEQFF	TGCGCCAGCAGCGGACGGACAGGGGGCTCCTACAATGAGCAGTTCTTC
TRBJ2-3	-	TRBV4-3	TRBD1	CASSQEGPDRVMNTQYF	TGCGCCAGCAGCCAAGAGGGGCCGGACAGGGTTATGAATACGCAGTATTTT
TRBJ2-2	-	TRBV6-5	-	CASSYSNTGELFF	TGTGCCAGCAGTTATAGTAACACCGGGGAGCTGTTTTTT
TRBJ2-2	-	TRBV7-8	-	CASSLPTQVGELFF	TGTGCCAGCAGCTTACCCACACAAGTCGGGGAGCTGTTTTTT
TRBJ2-1	-	TRBV11-3	TRBD1	CASSLGQGNEQFF	TGTGCCAGCAGCCTGGGACAGGGCAATGAGCAGTTCTTC
TRBJ2-5	-	TRBV7-9	-	CASSLEGGQETQYF	TGTGCCAGCAGCCTCGAGGGCGGTCAAGAGACCCAGTACTTC
TRBJ2-7	-	TRBV28	TRBD2	CASSFGVGKAGALYEQYF	TGTGCCAGCAGTTTTGGGGTGGGGAAAGCGGGAGCCCTCTACGAGCAGTACTTC
TRBJ1-4	-	TRBV7-2	-	CASSPRGFGEKLFF	TGTGCCAGCAGCCCGAGGGGGTTTGGTGAAAAACTGTTTTTT
TRBJ1-2	once	TRBV19	-	CASSIRSPLSGYTF	TGTGCCAGTAGTATCAGGTCCCCTCTAAGTGGCTACACCTTC
TRBJ1-4	-	TRBV10-1	-	CASSSTGDSEKLFF	TGCGCCAGCAGCTCTACGGGGGATAGTGAAAAACTGTTTTTT
TRBJ1-2	-	TRBV5-4	-	CASSWREGEAYGYTF	TGTGCCAGCAGCTGGAGAGAGGGCGAAGCATATGGCTACACCTTC
TRBJ2-7	-	TRBV27	TRBD1	CASRQSTGVPRYEQYF	TGTGCCAGCAGACAATCGACAGGGGTCCCTCGCTACGAGCAGTACTTC
TRBJ1-4	-	TRBV5-6	TRBD1	CASGQGRGEKLFF	TGTGCCAGCGGACAGGGAAGGGGTGAAAAACTGTTTTTT
TRBJ2-4	-	TRBV5-6	-	CASSLRLGAKNIQYF	TGTGCCAGCAGCTTGAGGCTGGGAGCTAAAAACATTCAGTACTTC
TRBJ1-2	once	TRBV18	TRBD1	CASSKDRGRRGGGYTF	TGTGCCAGCTCAAAGGACAGGGGGCGCCGCGGGGGTGGCTACACCTTC
TRBJ1-3	once	TRBV7-2	TRBD1	CASSLAPGTADTIYF	TGTGCCAGCAGCTTAGCTCCTGGGACAGCGGACACCATATATTTT
TRBJ1-2	-	TRBV5-6	TRBD1	CASSRDRNYGYTF	TGTGCCAGCAGCAGGGACAGAAACTATGGCTACACCTTC
TRBJ1-1	-	TRBV30	-	CAWNLFGGINTEAFF	TGTGCCTGGAACCTGTTTGGAGGGATTAACACTGAAGCTTTCTTT
TRBJ1-4	-	TRBV29-1	-	CSVGINGGGAEKLFF	TGCAGCGTTGGGATAAATGGGGGGGGTGCTGAAAAACTGTTTTTT
TRBJ2-7	-	TRBV7-9	-	CASSLRFDEQYF	TGTGCCAGCAGCCTGAGGTTCGACGAGCAGTACTTC
TRBJ2-5	-	TRBV6-6	-	CASRRGTASQETQYF	TGTGCCAGCAGACGGGGGACAGCCAGCCAAGAGACCCAGTACTTC
TRBJ1-2	-	TRBV6-6	TRBD1	CASRSPGQALYGYTF	TGTGCCAGCAGATCTCCGGGACAGGCCCTCTATGGCTACACCTTC
TRBJ2-3	-	TRBV5-1	-	CASSLGLGGHTDTQYF	TGCGCCAGCAGCTTGGGGCTCGGGGGGCACACGGATACGCAGTATTTT
TRBJ1-3	-	TRBV19	-	CASSIHPQNSGNTIYF	TGTGCCAGTAGTATTCATCCACAGAACTCTGGAAACACCATATATTTT
TRBJ2-7	-	TRBV7-9	TRBD2	CASSYGTSGGYEQYF	TGTGCCAGCAGCTACGGGACTAGCGGGGGTTACGAGCAGTACTTC
TRBJ1-1	-	TRBV16	-	CASSQTGENTEAFF	TGTGCCAGCAGCCAAACAGGAGAGAACACTGAAGCTTTCTTT
TRBJ2-7	-	TRBV29-1	TRBD1	CSVDGAGGKTYEQYF	TGCAGCGTTGACGGGGCAGGGGGCAAAACCTACGAGCAGTACTTC
TRBJ2-1	-	TRBV30	-	CAWSVRGQFYNEQFF	TGTGCCTGGAGTGTACGAGGCCAGTTCTACAATGAGCAGTTCTTC
TRBJ1-4	-	TRBV18	-	CASSPHPGATAEKLFF	TGTGCCAGCTCACCCCACCCAGGGGCTACTGCTGAAAAACTGTTTTTT
TRBJ1-5	-	TRBV19	TRBD1	CASRTGAISNQPQHF	TGTGCCAGTAGGACAGGGGCGATTAGCAATCAGCCCCAGCATTTT
TRBJ1-2	once	TRBV27	-	CASSLSGGGVYTF	TGTGCCAGCAGTTTATCGGGGGGTGGCGTTTATACCTTC
TRBJ2-1	-	TRBV7-2	-	CASSSSMGSYNEQFF	TGTGCCAGCAGCTCGAGTATGGGCTCTTACAATGAGCAGTTCTTC
TRBJ1-6	-	TRBV5-1	TRBD1	CASSPDRGYNSPLHF	TGCGCCAGCAGCCCGGACAGGGGTTATAATTCACCCCTCCACTTT
TRBJ2-4	-	TRBV7-6	TRBD2	CASSLVSSGHLKNIQYF	TGTGCCAGCAGCTTAGTATCTAGCGGGCACCTAAAAAACATTCAGTACTTC
TRBJ2-7	-	TRBV5-1	TRBD2	CASSSRAGGPGEQYF	TGCGCCAGCAGCTCCCGGGCGGGAGGGCCAGGAGAGCAGTACTTC
TRBJ2-3	-	TRBV28	TRBD1	CASSLTDRATDTQYF	TGTGCCAGCAGTCTGACTGACAGGGCCACAGATACGCAGTATTTT
TRBJ1-3	-	TRBV10-3	-	CATKQVSGNTIYF	TGTGCCACAAAACAGGTGTCTGGAAACACCATATATTTT
TRBJ1-2	-	TRBV5-4	-	CASSLGGTPNYGYTF	TGTGCCAGCAGCTTGGGAGGAACTCCCAACTATGGCTACACCTTC
TRBJ2-7	few	TRBV30	-	CAWSKAGSYEQYF	TGTGCCTGGAGTAAAGCCGGTTCCTACGAGCAGTACTTC
TRBJ2-1	-	TRBV19	-	CASSPDRGSYNEQFF	TGTGCCAGTAGTCCAGACCGGGGGTCCTACAATGAGCAGTTCTTC
TRBJ1-2	-	TRBV2	-	CASSESGYGYTF	TGTGCCAGCAGTGAGTCGGGCTATGGCTACACCTTC